This T cell receptor (beta chain) was profiled in a study of CD8 T cells in ankylosing spondylitis. Ten or more counts support this clonotype. This CDR3 comprises 14 residues. Germline V gives CDR1 DFQATT, CDR2 SNEGSKA (reference sequence). Trimming left V 5 bases short and J 4 bases short, with 15 bases between. One entry per CDR3 protein, called by TCRdb with MiXCR from the 5' RACE reads. The profile shows under 250,000 distinct CDR3 sequences, approximately 30% of them singletons. V usage is TRBV20-1 and J usage is TRBJ2-1; TRBD1 might be the D (5 bases). Sequenced input: blood, either unsorted or a sorted T cell fraction (not recorded which). The clonotype comes from a male donor with ankylosing spondylitis or in good health (not recorded which). CDR3 in DNA: TGCAGTGCTGAGGAGACAGTTATGTACAATGAGCAGTTCTTC. Translated: CSAEETVMYNEQFF.